Below, one T cell receptor beta chain is given with its context. Its antigen is not identified. The CDR3 runs 13 residues. The junction had 3 bases not matched to a gene; V was cut back by 1 base and J by 6 bases. In germline, CDR1 is SGHTA, CDR2 FQGTGA. This sample is drawn from a study of cytomegalovirus exposure and HLA in healthy donors. Findings and limits, study-wide: In a later analysis, productive TCRs from donors in an Asian-associated ancestry cluster reportedly carried fewer N-insertions than the cohort mean. In a later analysis, V- and J-gene trimming of beta chains associated with a DCLRE1C missense variant, replicated independently.

Primers for the PCR totalled 60 Vbeta and 13 Jbeta. The repertoire was sequenced with immunoSEQ multiplex PCR; TCRdb's copy has only in-frame clones and lacks some. The table has 87,000 or so clones, 64% seen once. The material sequenced was PBMCs. This sequence originates from a man aged 60 to 75 in good health and CMV-seronegative. This chain links TRBV7-3 with TRBJ2-7, with TRBD2 identical over 7 bases. CDR3 sequence: CASSLKGLTEQYF. In DNA form, the CDR3 reads TGTGCCAGCAGCTTAAAGGGACTAACCGAGCAGTACTTC.